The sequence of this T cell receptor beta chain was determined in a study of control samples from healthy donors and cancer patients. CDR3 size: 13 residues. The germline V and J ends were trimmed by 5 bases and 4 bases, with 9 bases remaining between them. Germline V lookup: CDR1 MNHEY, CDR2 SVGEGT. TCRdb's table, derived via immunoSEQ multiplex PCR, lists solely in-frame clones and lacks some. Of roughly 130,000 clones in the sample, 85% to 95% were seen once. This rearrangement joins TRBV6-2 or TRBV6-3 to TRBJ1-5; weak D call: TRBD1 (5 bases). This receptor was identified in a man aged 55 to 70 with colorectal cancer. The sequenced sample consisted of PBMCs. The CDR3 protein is CASSDRVNQPQHF. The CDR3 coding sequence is TGTGCCAGCAGTGACAGAGTTAATCAGCCCCAGCATTTT.